There are a few counts of the clone carrying this TCR beta chain. These data belong to a study of cytomegalovirus exposure and HLA in healthy donors. Germline assignment: CDR1 MDHEN and CDR2 SYDVKM. Trimming shortened V by 3 bases and J by 5 bases, and 8 bases separated the two germline ends. There are 12 residues in the CDR3. This PCR relied on a set of 60 Vbeta primers and 13 Jbeta primers. Libraries were prepared by immunoSEQ multiplex PCR; TCRdb keeps only in-frame clonotypes and omits some of them. The table shows around 120,000 clones, with roughly 80% occurring only once. The rearrangement uses TRBV28 and TRBJ2-7; the D gene is possibly TRBD2 (5 bases). Material: PBMCs. The receptor was isolated from a woman aged 40-49 years in good health and CMV-seronegative. The CDR3 here is CASSLKEDEQYF. The CDR3 nucleotides are TGTGCCAGCAGTTTGAAGGAGGACGAGCAGTACTTC.